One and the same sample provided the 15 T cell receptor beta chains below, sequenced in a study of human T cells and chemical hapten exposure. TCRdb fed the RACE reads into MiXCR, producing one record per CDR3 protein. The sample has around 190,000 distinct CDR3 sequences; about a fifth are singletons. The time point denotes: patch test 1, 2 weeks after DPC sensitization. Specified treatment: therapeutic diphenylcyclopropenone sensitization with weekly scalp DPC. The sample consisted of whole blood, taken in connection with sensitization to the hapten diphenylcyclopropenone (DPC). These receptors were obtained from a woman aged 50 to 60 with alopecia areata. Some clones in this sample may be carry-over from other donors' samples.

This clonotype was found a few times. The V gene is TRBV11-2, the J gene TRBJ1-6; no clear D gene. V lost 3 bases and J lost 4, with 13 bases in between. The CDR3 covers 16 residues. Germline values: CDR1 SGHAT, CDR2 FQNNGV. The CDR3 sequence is CASSLMATLYNSPLHF. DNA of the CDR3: TGTGCCAGCAGCTTGATGGCTACCCTGTATAATTCACCCCTCCACTTT.

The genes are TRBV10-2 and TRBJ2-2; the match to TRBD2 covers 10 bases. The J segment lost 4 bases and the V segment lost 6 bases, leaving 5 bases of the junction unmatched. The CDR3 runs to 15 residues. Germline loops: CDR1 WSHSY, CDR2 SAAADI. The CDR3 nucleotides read TGCGCCAGCAGCCTGACTAGCGGGTCCACCGGGGAGCTGTTTTTT. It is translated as CASSLTSGSTGELFF.

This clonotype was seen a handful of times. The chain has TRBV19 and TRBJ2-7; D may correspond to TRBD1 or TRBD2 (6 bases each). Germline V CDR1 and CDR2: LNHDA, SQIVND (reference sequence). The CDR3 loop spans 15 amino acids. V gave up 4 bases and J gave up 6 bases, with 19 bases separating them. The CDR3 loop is CASSTNRVAASEQYF. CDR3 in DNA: TGTGCCAGTAGTACCAACAGGGTAGCGGCTAGCGAGCAGTACTTC.

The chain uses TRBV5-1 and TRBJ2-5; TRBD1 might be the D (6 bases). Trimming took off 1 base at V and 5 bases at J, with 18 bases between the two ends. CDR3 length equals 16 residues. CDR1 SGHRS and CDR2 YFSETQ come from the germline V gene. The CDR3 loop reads CASSLRGDTTAETQYF. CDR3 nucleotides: TGCGCCAGCAGCTTGAGAGGGGACACCACGGCGGAGACCCAGTACTTC.

The CDR3 DNA is TGCAGTGCTAGCCCCGGGTCTCAGCCCCAGCATTTT. Its translation is CSASPGSQPQHF. The chain is built from TRBV20-1 and TRBJ1-5; D ambiguous. Per the germline V gene, CDR1 is DFQATT and CDR2 is SNEGSKA (reference sequence). Trimming took 3 bases from V and 6 from J, leaving 9 bases between them. The CDR3 runs to 12 residues.

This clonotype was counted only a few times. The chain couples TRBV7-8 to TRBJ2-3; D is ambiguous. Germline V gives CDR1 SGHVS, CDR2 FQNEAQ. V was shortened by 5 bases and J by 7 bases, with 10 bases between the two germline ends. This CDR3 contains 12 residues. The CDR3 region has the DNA TGTGCCAGCAGCCTAGGCCCGTATACGCAGTATTTT. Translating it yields CASSLGPYTQYF.

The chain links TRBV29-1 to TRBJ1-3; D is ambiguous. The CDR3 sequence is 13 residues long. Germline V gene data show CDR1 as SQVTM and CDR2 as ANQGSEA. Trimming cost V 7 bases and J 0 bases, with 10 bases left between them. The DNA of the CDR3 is TGCAGCGCCGCCTGGAGCTCTGGAAACACCATATATTTT. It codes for CSAAWSSGNTIYF.

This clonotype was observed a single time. CDR3 residues: CATSDPGQGASTDTQYF. As DNA, the CDR3 is TGTGCCACCAGTGATCCCGGACAGGGCGCTAGCACAGATACGCAGTATTTT. The chain has TRBV24-1 and TRBJ2-3; 8 nucleotides agree with TRBD1. Germline V gene data show CDR1 as KGHDR and CDR2 as SFDVKD. V dropped 3 bases and J dropped 0; count of bases not matched to a gene: 7. This CDR3 is built from 17 residues.

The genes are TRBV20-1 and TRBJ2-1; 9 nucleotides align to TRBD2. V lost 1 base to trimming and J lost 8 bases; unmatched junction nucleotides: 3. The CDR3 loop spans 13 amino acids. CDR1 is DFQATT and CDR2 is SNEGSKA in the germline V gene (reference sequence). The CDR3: CSARGSGRHEQFF. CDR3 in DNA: TGCAGTGCTAGAGGGAGCGGGAGGCATGAGCAGTTCTTC.

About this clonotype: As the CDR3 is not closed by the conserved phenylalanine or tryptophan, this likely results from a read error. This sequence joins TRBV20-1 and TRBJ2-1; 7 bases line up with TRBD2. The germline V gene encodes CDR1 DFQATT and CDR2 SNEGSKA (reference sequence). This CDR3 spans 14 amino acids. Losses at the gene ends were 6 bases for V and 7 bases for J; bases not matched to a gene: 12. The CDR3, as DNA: TGCAGTGCCTTGACTAGCCTTGGGGTTAATGAGCAGTTCTGC. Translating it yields CSALTSLGVNEQFC.

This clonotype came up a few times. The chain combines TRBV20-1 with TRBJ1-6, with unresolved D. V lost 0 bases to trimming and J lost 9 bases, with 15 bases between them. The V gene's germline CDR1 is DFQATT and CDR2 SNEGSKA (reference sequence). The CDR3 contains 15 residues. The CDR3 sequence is CSAREISIQRSPLHF. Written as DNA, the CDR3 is TGCAGTGCTAGAGAGATATCCATACAACGTTCACCCCTCCACTTT.

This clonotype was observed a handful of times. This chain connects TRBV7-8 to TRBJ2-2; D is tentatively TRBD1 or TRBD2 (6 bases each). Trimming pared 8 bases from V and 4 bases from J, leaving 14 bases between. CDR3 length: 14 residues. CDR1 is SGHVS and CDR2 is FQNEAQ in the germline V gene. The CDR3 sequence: CASGGSGVTGELFF. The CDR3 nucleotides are TGTGCCAGCGGGGGGTCAGGGGTCACCGGGGAGCTGTTTTTT.

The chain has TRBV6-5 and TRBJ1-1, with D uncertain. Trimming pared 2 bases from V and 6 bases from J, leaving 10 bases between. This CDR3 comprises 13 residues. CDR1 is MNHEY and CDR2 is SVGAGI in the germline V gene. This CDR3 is CASSYRVDAEAFF. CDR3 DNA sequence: TGTGCCAGCAGTTACAGGGTCGACGCTGAAGCTTTCTTT.

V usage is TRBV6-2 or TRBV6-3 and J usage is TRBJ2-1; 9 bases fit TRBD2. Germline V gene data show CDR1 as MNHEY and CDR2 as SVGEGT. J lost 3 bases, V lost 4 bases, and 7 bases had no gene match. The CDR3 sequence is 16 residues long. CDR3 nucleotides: TGTGCCAGCAGTTCTGTGGGACTAGCAGTCTACAATGAGCAGTTCTTC. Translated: CASSSVGLAVYNEQFF.

In nucleotides, the CDR3 is TGTGCCAGCCGCGGGACTTACGAACGCACCGGGGAGCTGTTTTTT. Protein product: CASRGTYERTGELFF. The genes are TRBV4-2 and TRBJ2-2; TRBD2 is a possible D gene (6 bases). Germline V gives CDR1 LGHNA, CDR2 YNFKEQ. Trimming removed 8 bases from V and 4 bases from J, with 17 bases in between. The CDR3 sequence is 15 residues long.